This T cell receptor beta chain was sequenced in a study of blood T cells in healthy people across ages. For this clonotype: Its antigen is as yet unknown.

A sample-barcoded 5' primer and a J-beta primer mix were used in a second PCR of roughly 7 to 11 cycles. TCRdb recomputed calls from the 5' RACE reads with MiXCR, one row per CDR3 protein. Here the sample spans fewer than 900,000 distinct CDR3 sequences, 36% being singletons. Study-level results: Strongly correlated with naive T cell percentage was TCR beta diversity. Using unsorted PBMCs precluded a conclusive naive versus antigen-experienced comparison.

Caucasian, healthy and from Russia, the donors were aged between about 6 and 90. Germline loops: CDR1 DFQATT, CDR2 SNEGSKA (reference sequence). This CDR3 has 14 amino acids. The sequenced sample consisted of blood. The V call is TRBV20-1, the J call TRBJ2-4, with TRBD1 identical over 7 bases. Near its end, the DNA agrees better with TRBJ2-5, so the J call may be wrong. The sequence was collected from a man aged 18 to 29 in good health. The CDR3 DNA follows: TGCAGTGCTAGAGGAGGGGGCGCGGAAGAGACCCAGTACTTC. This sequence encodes CSARGGGAEETQYF.